These 14 T cell receptor beta chains were all obtained from the same sample, sequenced in a study of OX40 agonist ivuxolimab in advanced cancers. Here immunoSEQ multiplex PCR was the method, and the copy in TCRdb shows in-frame clones only, minus some. The sample carries around 80,000 clones, roughly nine tenths recorded once. The sequences come from CD4+ or CD8+ T cells sorted from blood, collected in a trial of the OX40 agonist ivuxolimab. The receptors were gathered from an adult with an advanced solid tumor such as melanoma, head and neck, liver or kidney cancer.

This chain joins TRBV5-6 and TRBJ1-5; D is undetermined. This CDR3 region has 13 residues. V gave up 4 bases and J gave up 0 bases, with 5 bases separating them. Germline-derived CDR1 and CDR2 are SGHDT and YYEEEE. Here the CDR3 DNA reads TGTGCCAGCAGCCATAGTAGCAATCAGCCCCAGCATTTT. Translating it yields CASSHSSNQPQHF.

The chain is built from TRBV5-8 and TRBJ2-1; D is perhaps TRBD1 or TRBD2 (7 bases each). V was trimmed by 4 bases and J by 4 bases, leaving 18 bases between them. The CDR3 contains 16 residues. Germline V gives CDR1 SGHTS, CDR2 YDEGEE. CDR3 sequence (DNA): TGTGCCAGCAGCCAGGGGGAAGCGGGGAGTTACAATGAGCAGTTCTTC. This codes for CASSQGEAGSYNEQFF. Full variable domain (rest looked up from reference TRBV5-8 and TRBJ2-1): EAGVTQSPTHLIKTRGQQATLRCSPISGHTSVYWYQQALGLGLQFLLWYDEGEERNRGNFPPRFSGRQFPNYSSELNVNALELEDSALYLCASSQGEAGSYNEQFFGPGTRLTVL.

This chain uses TRBV7-3 with TRBJ2-6, with D uncertain. The V gene's germline CDR1 is SGHTA and CDR2 FQGTGA. The ends were cut back, 4 bases at V and 2 bases at J, with 6 bases in the middle. The CDR3 covers 14 residues. The DNA for the CDR3 is TGTGCCAGCAGCTCCACCACTGGGGCCAACGTCCTGACTTTC. It specifies CASSSTTGANVLTF.

V and J are TRBV18 and TRBJ2-1, with D possibly matching TRBD2 (6 bases). V dropped 5 bases and J dropped 0 bases, with 11 bases sitting between them. The CDR3 is 15 residues long. Germline V CDR1 and CDR2: KGHSH, LQKENI. CDR3 loop: CASSTAGISYNEQFF. In DNA form, the CDR3 reads TGTGCCAGCTCAACCGCGGGAATCTCCTACAATGAGCAGTTCTTC. The full variable domain, in which reference TRBV18 and TRBJ2-1 provide the parts outside the CDR3, is NAGVMQNPRHLVRRRGQEARLRCSPMKGHSHVYWYRQLPEEGLKFMVYLQKENIIDESGMPKERFSAEFPKEGPSILRIQQVVRGDSAAYFCASSTAGISYNEQFFGPGTRLTVL.

This clone was recorded once. V usage is TRBV18 and J usage is TRBJ1-1, with unresolved D. Trimming stripped 1 base from V and 0 bases from J, with 3 bases between. This CDR3 spans 13 amino acids. Germline CDR1 reads KGHSH; CDR2 reads LQKENI. The CDR3 DNA sequence: TGTGCCAGCTCACCACTTTTGAACACTGAAGCTTTCTTT. It is translated as CASSPLLNTEAFF.

V is TRBV19 and J is TRBJ2-2; tentatively, D is TRBD2 (6 bases). The CDR3 has 17 residues. The germline CDR1 and CDR2 sequences are LNHDA and SQIVND (reference sequence). Trimming removed 6 bases at V and 0 bases at J, with 17 bases between. CDR3 protein: CASRPSDGAANTGELFF. In DNA, the CDR3 is TGTGCCAGTAGACCTAGCGATGGGGCCGCGAACACCGGGGAGCTGTTTTTT.

The chain joins TRBV2 to TRBJ2-7; TRBD1 matches at 9 bases. The CDR3 is made up of 14 amino acids. J was trimmed by 2 bases and V by 6 bases; bases with no gene match: 5. The germline V gene has CDR1 SNHLY and CDR2 FYNNEI. The CDR3 sequence is CASSGTGTPYEQYF. The CDR3 nucleotides read TGTGCCAGCAGCGGGACAGGGACACCCTACGAGCAGTACTTC.

The chain employs TRBV11-3 and TRBJ2-1, with D perhaps being TRBD1 or TRBD2 (5 bases each). Germline V CDR1 and CDR2: SGHNT, YENEEA. The CDR3 extends over 16 amino acids. V lost 5 bases to trimming and J lost 0 bases, with 14 bases between them. CDR3 protein: CASSPGTGSSYNEQFF. CDR3 coding DNA: TGTGCCAGCAGCCCAGGGACGGGGAGCTCCTACAATGAGCAGTTCTTC.

In this sample, this clone turned up a few times. This sequence joins TRBV19 and TRBJ1-2; D is ambiguous. This CDR3 has 12 amino acids. The germline CDR1 and CDR2 sequences are LNHDA and SQIVND (reference sequence). Between the trimmed V and J ends, which lost 4 bases and 9 bases, there was a span of 12 bases. CDR3 sequence reads: CASSTGVDRYTF. CDR3 DNA: TGTGCCAGTAGTACCGGAGTCGATCGCTACACCTTC.

The genes are TRBV18 and TRBJ2-7; 7 bases agree with TRBD2. CDR3 length equals 16 residues. V shed 3 bases and J 2 bases; nucleotides not matched to a gene: 10. The germline V gene encodes CDR1 KGHSH and CDR2 LQKENI. CDR3 in DNA: TGTGCCAGCTCACCGGGGGGGTCTAGCGGCACCTACGAGCAGTACTTC. Translating it yields CASSPGGSSGTYEQYF. Supplemented by reference TRBV18 and TRBJ2-7, the full variable domain reads NAGVMQNPRHLVRRRGQEARLRCSPMKGHSHVYWYRQLPEEGLKFMVYLQKENIIDESGMPKERFSAEFPKEGPSILRIQQVVRGDSAAYFCASSPGGSSGTYEQYFGPGTRLTVT.

This clone was seen more than once but under ten times. The chain links TRBV7-2 to TRBJ2-7; the D gene is possibly TRBD2 (6 bases). The V gene lost 4 bases and the J gene lost 1 base, with 14 bases spanning the gap. This CDR3 region has 15 residues. Germline loops: CDR1 SGHTA, CDR2 FQGNSA. The CDR3 protein is CASSYSVSGSYEQYF. CDR3 nucleotides: TGTGCCAGCAGCTATTCGGTTAGCGGTTCCTACGAGCAGTACTTC.

This clone appeared a few times. The chain has TRBV6-9 and TRBJ1-5; D is undetermined. The V end was cut by 6 bases, the J end by 4 bases, with 4 bases between. Germline loops: CDR1 MNHGY, CDR2 SVAAGI. This CDR3 is 11 amino acids long. CDR3 sequence (DNA): TGTGCCAGCAGCACAAATCAGCCCCAGCATTTT. Its protein is CASSTNQPQHF.

The chain carries TRBV5-1 and TRBJ2-5, with 8 bases matching TRBD2. The germline CDR1 and CDR2 sequences are SGHRS and YFSETQ. J lost 1 base, V lost 6 bases, and 8 bases had no gene match. This CDR3 is 15 amino acids long. The CDR3 sequence: CASTKTTSAQETQYF. The CDR3 coding sequence is TGCGCCAGCACCAAAACGACTAGCGCCCAAGAGACCCAGTACTTC.

This clone was seen only once. The chain is built from TRBV28 and TRBJ2-2; 12 positions agree with TRBD2. V trimming: 2 bases; J trimming: 5 bases; junction bases outside the gene matches: 6. This CDR3 comprises 17 residues. CDR1 is MDHEN, CDR2 SYDVKM, per germline. DNA of the CDR3: TGTGCCAGCAGTTTAAGTTTGGGGACTAGCGGGACCGGGGAGCTGTTTTTT. This sequence encodes CASSLSLGTSGTGELFF.